The clone carrying this T cell receptor (beta chain) was detected once. This record belongs to a study of T cell changes during pregnancy in multiple sclerosis. TCRdb's copy holds only in-frame clones and misses some; the assay was immunoSEQ multiplex PCR. The repertoire holds roughly 93,000 clones, with 80% to 95% as singletons. CDR3 length: 15 residues. V shed 6 bases, J shed 2 bases, and the junction held 9 bases outside the gene matches. Germline V gene sequence: CDR1 SNHLY, CDR2 FYNNEI. This TCR came from a female donor with multiple sclerosis, enrolled in a pregnancy study. The chain is built from TRBV2 and TRBJ2-7; 8 bases are a match to TRBD1. The specimen comprised peripheral blood, sampled after pregnancy. The DNA of the CDR3 is TGTGCCAGCAGGGATCTAGGGACAGGCACCTACGAGCAGTACTTC. Its protein is CASRDLGTGTYEQYF.